Below, 30 T cell receptor beta chains from the same sample are listed, as sequenced in a study of T cell responses to AZD1222 COVID-19 vaccine. This table comes from immunoSEQ multiplex PCR, and its TCRdb copy is limited to in-frame clones, with some not included. In the table there are approximately 73,000 clones, 84% of which are singletons. The source was peripheral blood, collected on day 0 of AZD1222 vaccination. Every receptor here comes from an adult in good health.

The count of this clone is one. This rearrangement joins TRBV2 to TRBJ1-2; tentative D call: TRBD1 (5 bases). Germline CDR1 SNHLY, CDR2 FYNNEI. V lost 2 bases and J 7 bases, leaving 14 bases between the germline ends. The CDR3 totals 14 residues. CDR3 protein: CASSELGGWGGYTF. CDR3 coding DNA: TGTGCCAGCAGTGAATTGGGGGGATGGGGTGGCTACACCTTC.

V usage is TRBV4-2 and J usage is TRBJ1-5, with 9 positions matching TRBD1. The CDR3 loop spans 15 amino acids. Trimming removed 1 base from V and 6 bases from J; junction bases left unmatched: 4. Germline V gives CDR1 LGHNA, CDR2 YNFKEQ. The CDR3 reads CASSQGTGERQPQHF. DNA of the CDR3: TGTGCCAGCAGCCAAGGGACAGGGGAGCGTCAGCCCCAGCATTTT.

The CDR3 DNA is TGTGCCAGCAGTCCGGGACAGGGGACCGAAAAACTGTTTTTT. This sequence encodes CASSPGQGTEKLFF. The chain carries TRBV6-5 and TRBJ1-4; TRBD1 matches at 10 bases. Looked up from germline, CDR1 is MNHEY and CDR2 is SVGAGI. The CDR3 loop spans 14 amino acids. The V gene end was trimmed by 5 bases and the J gene end by 8 bases; junction bases not matched to a gene: 5.

The chain combines TRBV2 with TRBJ1-2; a possible D gene is TRBD1 (6 bases). The CDR3 is 15 amino acids. Germline assignment: CDR1 SNHLY and CDR2 FYNNEI. V lost 2 bases and J 3 bases, leaving 13 bases between the germline ends. The CDR3 DNA sequence: TGTGCCAGCAGTGAAATATTAGGGGGGGACTATGGCTACACCTTC. Residues: CASSEILGGDYGYTF.

The J gene is TRBJ1-1, the V gene TRBV30; 9 bases align to TRBD1. Germline-derived CDR1 and CDR2 are GTSNPN and SVGIG (reference sequence). The CDR3 sequence is 14 residues long. V lost 1 base, J lost 6 bases, and 6 bases stayed unmatched. CDR3 protein: CAWSAGDRVSEAFF. The CDR3 DNA is TGTGCCTGGAGTGCTGGGGACAGGGTCTCTGAAGCTTTCTTT.

This chain connects TRBV30 to TRBJ1-3, with TRBD1 as a possible D gene (6 bases). CDR1 is GTSNPN, CDR2 SVGIG, per germline (reference sequence). V lost 6 bases and J 4 bases, leaving 13 bases between the germline ends. The CDR3 totals 13 residues. This CDR3 is CACSRTVGNTIYF. The DNA of the CDR3 is TGTGCCTGCTCCCGGACAGTAGGAAACACCATATATTTT.

The genes are TRBV7-3 and TRBJ1-2; 7 positions agree with TRBD1. The germline gives CDR1 SGHTA, CDR2 FQGTGA. The CDR3 contains 17 residues. V trimming: 1 base; J trimming: 7 bases; junction bases outside the gene matches: 15. The CDR3 DNA reads TGTGCCAGCAGCTTAAACCCGGGACAGCCCCGGGGAGGTGGCTACACCTTC. Protein product: CASSLNPGQPRGGGYTF.

J is TRBJ2-1 and V is TRBV4-1; TRBD1 might be the D (5 bases). CDR3 length equals 16 residues. Germline-derived CDR1 and CDR2 are MGHRA and YSYEKL. V lost 5 bases and J 6 bases, leaving 20 bases between the germline ends. The CDR3 bases are TGCGCCAGCAGCGACTTTGGGTGGGGCGAGTCCAATGAGCAGTTCTTC. Translating gives CASSDFGWGESNEQFF.

For this clone: The sample has other DNA sequences that encode this CDR3 too. The chain is built from TRBV24-1 and TRBJ1-5; D remains ambiguous. This CDR3 is 12 amino acids long. V dropped 4 bases and J dropped 7 bases, with 7 bases sitting between them. Per the germline V gene, CDR1 is KGHDR and CDR2 is SFDVKD. The CDR3 DNA follows: TGTGCCACCAGTGAACCCGGGCAGCCCCAGCATTTT. Translating gives CATSEPGQPQHF.

The chain links TRBV18 to TRBJ1-4; D possibly corresponds to TRBD1 (5 bases). This CDR3 is built from 17 residues. V lost 3 bases and J 0 bases, leaving 14 bases between the germline ends. Per germline, CDR1 KGHSH and CDR2 LQKENI. The CDR3 region is CASSPRARGATNEKLFF. In nucleotides, the CDR3 is TGTGCCAGCTCACCTCGAGCGCGAGGGGCAACTAATGAAAAACTGTTTTTT.

This clone was recorded once. This chain joins TRBV7-8 and TRBJ2-7; a possible D gene is TRBD1 (6 bases). The germline V and J ends were trimmed by 3 bases and 6 bases, with 15 bases remaining between them. The germline CDR1 and CDR2 sequences are SGHVS and FQNEAQ. The CDR3 is 14 residues long. CDR3 loop: CASSFPVIGGEQYF. The CDR3 DNA is TGTGCCAGCAGCTTTCCGGTGATAGGGGGCGAGCAGTACTTC.

DNA of the CDR3: TGTGCCAGCAGCTTACAGGGGCACGGCAATCAGCCCCAGCATTTT. Its translation is CASSLQGHGNQPQHF. The chain has TRBV7-8 and TRBJ1-5, with D perhaps TRBD1 (6 bases). V was cut by 2 bases and J by 2 bases, with 10 bases left in between. This CDR3 is built from 15 residues. CDR1 is SGHVS and CDR2 is FQNEAQ in the germline V gene.

CDR3 sequence reads: CASTLGVGRGYTF. The CDR3 coding sequence is TGTGCCAGCACCTTAGGGGTGGGGAGAGGCTACACCTTC. This chain joins TRBV2 and TRBJ1-2; tentative D call: TRBD1 (5 bases). CDR1 is SNHLY and CDR2 is FYNNEI in the germline V gene. The CDR3 extends over 13 amino acids. V was cut by 7 bases and J by 8 bases, with 17 bases left in between.

This sequence joins TRBV2 and TRBJ1-2; unclear D gene. V gave up 0 bases and J gave up 4 bases, with 6 bases separating them. The CDR3 spans 13 residues. Looked up from germline, CDR1 is SNHLY and CDR2 is FYNNEI. The CDR3 here is CASSEAGFYGYTF. CDR3 bases: TGTGCCAGCAGTGAAGCAGGATTCTATGGCTACACCTTC.

The rearrangement uses TRBV19 and TRBJ1-1; D gene unclear. CDR1 is LNHDA, CDR2 SQIVND, per germline (reference sequence). The germline V and J ends were trimmed by 3 bases and 4 bases, with 12 bases remaining between them. The CDR3 length is 14 residues. The CDR3 reads CASSISGLGTEAFF. The CDR3 coding sequence is TGTGCCAGTAGTATTTCAGGTTTAGGCACTGAAGCTTTCTTT.

The CDR3 DNA is TGTGCCAGCAGTTACAGGGGCAGCGGCGGCACTGAAGCTTTCTTT. Translating gives CASSYRGSGGTEAFF. The chain has TRBV6-6 and TRBJ1-1, with a possible D match to TRBD1 (5 bases). CDR1 and CDR2 from the germline V gene are MNHNY and SVGAGI (reference sequence). CDR3 length: 15 amino acids. With 2 bases removed from V and 4 bases from J, the gap between germline ends came to 14 bases.

The rearrangement links TRBV2 to TRBJ1-2; 8 bases line up with TRBD1. J lost 5 bases, V lost 5 bases, and 4 bases had no gene match. CDR3 size: 13 residues. Germline loops: CDR1 SNHLY, CDR2 FYNNEI. DNA of the CDR3: TGTGCCAGCAGTAAGGACAGGGATTATGGCTACACCTTC. As protein: CASSKDRDYGYTF.

The gene calls are TRBV11-2 and TRBJ2-7; a weak D match, TRBD1 (5 bases). The CDR3 is 14 residues long. Deletions cut 2 bases from V and 2 bases from J, with 10 bases between. Germline-derived CDR1 and CDR2 are SGHAT and FQNNGV. The CDR3 DNA reads TGTGCCAGCAGCTTAATCCAGGGAACCTACGAGCAGTACTTC. Its protein product is CASSLIQGTYEQYF.

This clone was observed a single time. The CDR3 DNA is TGTGCCAGCTCACGGGAGGGGGGAACTGAAGCTTTCTTT. Protein sequence: CASSREGGTEAFF. V is TRBV18 and J is TRBJ1-1, with D maybe TRBD1 (6 bases). Trimming pared 4 bases from V and 5 bases from J, leaving 11 bases between. The CDR3 is made up of 13 amino acids. Per the germline V gene, CDR1 is KGHSH and CDR2 is LQKENI.

The CDR3 here is CASSLWSGDEKLFF. The CDR3 region has the DNA TGTGCCAGCAGTTTATGGTCGGGGGATGAAAAACTGTTTTTT. The chain couples TRBV28 to TRBJ1-4; D perhaps matches TRBD1 (5 bases). Germline values: CDR1 MDHEN, CDR2 SYDVKM. The V gene lost 0 bases and the J gene lost 6 bases, with 8 bases spanning the gap. The CDR3 runs to 14 residues.

Points on this clone: The germline gene is not matched at one end of the junction; a read error may be the cause. The chain uses TRBV18 and TRBJ1-2; 10 bases align to TRBD1. The CDR3 extends over 14 amino acids. Germline CDR1 KGHSH, CDR2 LQKENI. CDR3 DNA sequence: TGTGCCAGCTCACTGGGACAGGGGACAAGGCTCGTCAACTTC. This codes for CASSLGQGTRLVNF.

This clone was seen ten or more times. V is TRBV27 and J is TRBJ1-5; D gene ambiguous. Germline V gene sequence: CDR1 MNHEY, CDR2 SMNVEV (reference sequence). This CDR3 has 14 residues. Trimming stripped 6 bases from V and 2 bases from J, with 11 bases between. CDR3 amino acids: CASRFRAGNQPQHF. CDR3 sequence (DNA): TGTGCCAGCAGGTTTCGGGCAGGCAATCAGCCCCAGCATTTT.

The V gene is TRBV9, the J gene TRBJ1-5; 8 bases map to TRBD1. CDR3 length equals 15 residues. V shed 5 bases and J 7 bases; nucleotides not matched to a gene: 11. Germline CDR1 SGDLS, CDR2 YYNGEE. CDR3 loop: CASRSTGTGDQPQHF. The CDR3 nucleotides are TGTGCCAGCAGGTCGACCGGGACAGGAGACCAGCCCCAGCATTTT.

The rearrangement links TRBV6-5 to TRBJ2-7; perhaps TRBD2 as D (5 bases). This CDR3 is 13 amino acids long. V was trimmed by 3 bases and J by 6 bases, leaving 12 bases between them. Germline V CDR1 and CDR2: MNHEY, SVGAGI. The CDR3 sequence: CASSYPTRGEQYF. The CDR3 nucleotides are TGTGCCAGCAGTTATCCCACTCGGGGCGAGCAGTACTTC.

The chain carries TRBV10-2 and TRBJ2-7; D ambiguous. The V end lost 7 bases, the J end lost 2 bases, and 18 bases lay between the germline ends. The CDR3 consists of 15 residues. Per germline, CDR1 WSHSY and CDR2 SAAADI. The CDR3 sequence: CASIPDGALPYEQYF. The DNA of the CDR3 is TGCGCCAGCATTCCAGATGGCGCTCTCCCCTACGAGCAGTACTTC.

CDR3: CASSALSGYEQYF. CDR3 DNA sequence: TGTGCCAGCAGCGCCCTGTCGGGCTACGAGCAGTACTTC. This rearrangement joins TRBV7-9 to TRBJ2-7; D gene uncertain. The CDR3 is 13 residues long. The germline V and J ends were trimmed by 5 bases and 3 bases, with 11 bases remaining between them. The V gene's germline CDR1 is SEHNR and CDR2 FQNEAQ (reference sequence).

V and J are TRBV10-3 and TRBJ2-3; D is possibly TRBD2 (6 bases). CDR3 size: 13 residues. Germline lookup yields CDR1 ENHRY and CDR2 SYGVKD. Trimming stripped 9 bases from V and 1 base from J, with 11 bases between. CDR3 in amino acids: CAMQGGGTDTQYF. The CDR3 DNA is TGTGCCATGCAAGGCGGGGGCACAGATACGCAGTATTTT.

In its sample, this clone was seen a few times. The sample holds other DNA sequences that translate to the same CDR3. The genes are TRBV5-1 and TRBJ1-4; D gene unclear. With 1 base removed from V and 8 bases from J, the gap between germline ends came to 9 bases. Per the germline V gene, CDR1 is SGHRS and CDR2 is YFSETQ. This CDR3 has 13 amino acids. The CDR3 spells CASSLTLNEKLFF. The CDR3 nucleotides are TGCGCCAGCAGCTTGACGTTGAACGAAAAACTGTTTTTT.

Remarks on this clone: The junction shows a germline mismatch at one end, possibly a read error. The chain joins TRBV28 to TRBJ1-6; D unclear. The germline V gene has CDR1 MDHEN and CDR2 SYDVKM. The CDR3 has 15 residues. CDR3 DNA sequence: TGTGCCAGCAGTTACGCCGAGGGATATAGTTCACCCCTCCACTTT. As protein: CASSYAEGYSSPLHF.

The chain recombines TRBV9 with TRBJ1-6; 9 bases are a match to TRBD1. The CDR3 runs to 13 residues. After removal of 0 bases from V and 13 bases from J, the junction contained 2 bases not matched to a gene. CDR1 and CDR2 from the germline V gene are SGDLS and YYNGEE. The CDR3 reads CASSVAGTGPLHF. CDR3 sequence (DNA): TGTGCCAGCAGCGTAGCCGGGACAGGGCCCCTCCACTTT. The whole variable domain, remainder taken from reference TRBV9 and TRBJ1-6, is DSGVTQTPKHLITATGQRVTLRCSPRSGDLSVYWYQQSLDQGLQFLIQYYNGEERAKGNILERFSAQQFPDLHSELNLSSLELGDSALYFCASSVAGTGPLHFGNGTRLTVT.